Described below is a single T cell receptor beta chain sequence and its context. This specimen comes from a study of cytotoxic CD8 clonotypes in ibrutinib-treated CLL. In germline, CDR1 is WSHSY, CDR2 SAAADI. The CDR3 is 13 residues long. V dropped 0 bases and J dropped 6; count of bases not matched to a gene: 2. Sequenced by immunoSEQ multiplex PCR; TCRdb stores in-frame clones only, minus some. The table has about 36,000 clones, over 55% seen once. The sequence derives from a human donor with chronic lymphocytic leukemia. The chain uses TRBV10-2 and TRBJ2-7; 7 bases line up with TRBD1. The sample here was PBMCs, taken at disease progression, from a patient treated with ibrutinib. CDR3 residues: CASSESTGSEQYF. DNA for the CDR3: TGCGCCAGCAGTGAGTCGACAGGGTCCGAGCAGTACTTC.